The text below deals with one TCR beta chain. This record belongs to a study of blood T cell repertoires in COVID-19. On the study more broadly: Some COVID-19 samples were acute and others convalescent; all came from the United States, Italy and Spain. The analysed material was cDNA or gDNA that came from T cells, B-cell-depleted T cells, or PBMCs.

Deletions cut 2 bases from V and 6 bases from J, with 11 bases between. This CDR3 has 15 amino acids. In the source study's methods: Reference gene primer amplification gave estimated nucleated cell counts. The repertoire was sequenced with immunoSEQ multiplex PCR; TCRdb's copy has only in-frame clones and lacks some. D and trimming were read from the DNA, whereas the V and J calls and clone size are those reported in that table. The repertoire holds some 260,000 clones, over 65% seen once, with around 3.4% in the top ten. The chain joins TRBV23-1 to TRBJ1-6; D gene uncertain. TRBV23-1 is placed among ORFs of uncertain function. The clonotype originates from a woman older than 75 with acute or convalescent COVID-19. Material: peripheral blood. The CDR3 region is CASSQRSKSNSPLHF. The CDR3 nucleotides are TGCGCCAGCAGTCAAAGGAGTAAGTCTAATTCACCCCTCCACTTT.